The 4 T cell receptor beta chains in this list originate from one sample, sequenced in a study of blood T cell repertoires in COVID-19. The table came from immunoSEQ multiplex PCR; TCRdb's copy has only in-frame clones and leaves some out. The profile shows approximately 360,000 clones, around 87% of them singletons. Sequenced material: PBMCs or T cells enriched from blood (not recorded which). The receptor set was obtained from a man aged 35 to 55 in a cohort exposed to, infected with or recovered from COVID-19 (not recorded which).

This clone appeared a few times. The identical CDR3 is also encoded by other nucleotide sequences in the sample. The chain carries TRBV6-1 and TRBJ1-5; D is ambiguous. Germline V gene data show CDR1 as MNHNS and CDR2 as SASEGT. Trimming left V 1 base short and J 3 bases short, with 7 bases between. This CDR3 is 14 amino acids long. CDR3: CASSEGQNNQPQHF. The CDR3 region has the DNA TGTGCCAGCAGTGAAGGGCAAAACAATCAGCCCCAGCATTTT.

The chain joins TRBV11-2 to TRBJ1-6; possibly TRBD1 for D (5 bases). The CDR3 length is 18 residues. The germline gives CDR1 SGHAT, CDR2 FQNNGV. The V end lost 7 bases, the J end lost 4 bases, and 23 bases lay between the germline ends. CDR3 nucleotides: TGTGCCAGCACCCGGGAGGGGCTTAACCGCAAATATAATTCACCCCTCCACTTT. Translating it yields CASTREGLNRKYNSPLHF.

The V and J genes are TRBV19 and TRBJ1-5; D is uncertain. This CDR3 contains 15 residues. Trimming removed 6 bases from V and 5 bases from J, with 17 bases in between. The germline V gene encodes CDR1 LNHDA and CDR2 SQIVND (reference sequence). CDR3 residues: CASSSIGRRDQPQHF. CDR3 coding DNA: TGTGCCAGTAGCTCCATTGGGCGACGCGATCAGCCCCAGCATTTT. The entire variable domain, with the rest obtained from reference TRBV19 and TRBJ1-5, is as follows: DGGITQSPKYLFRKEGQNVTLSCEQNLNHDAMYWYRQDPGQGLRLIYYSQIVNDFQKGDIAEGYSVSREKKESFPLTVTSAQKNPTAFYLCASSSIGRRDQPQHFGDGTRLSIL.

The CDR3 loop reads CASSLGIAGSVQETQYF. CDR3 sequence (DNA): TGTGCCAGCAGCTTAGGAATAGCGGGGTCGGTACAAGAGACCCAGTACTTC. The chain uses TRBV7-6 and TRBJ2-5, with 8 bases matching TRBD2. Germline-derived CDR1 and CDR2 are SGHVS and FNYEAQ. The junction had 9 bases not matched to a gene; V was cut back by 1 base and J by 2 bases. The CDR3 totals 17 residues.